This T cell receptor beta chain was sequenced for a study of regulatory T cells. CD4+ T cells were divided by sorting: CD25-high CD127-low Tregs, CD25-low CD127-high conventional cells. The CDR3 has 14 amino acids. CDR1 is MNHEY, CDR2 SVGAGI, per germline. V was trimmed by 6 bases and J by 8 bases, leaving 17 bases between them. The primer mix had 52 TRBV and 13 TRBJ primers. Clones were read by immunoSEQ multiplex PCR, and TCRdb kept only the in-frame ones, dropping some. The data show 30,000 to 40,000 clones, roughly 90% seen once. Study results and limitations: In CD3G-deficient patients, conventional CD4+ T cells were enriched for hydrophobic CDR3 residues at positions 6 and 7. Regulatory T cells showed the strongest V-J pair restriction and V/J gene skewing among patient repertoires.

Of note for this clone: Its antigen is not identified.

The receptor was derived from a person aged 18-29 years with CD3G deficiency. The sequenced sample was conventional CD4+ T cells sorted from blood. V gene TRBV6-5 combines with J gene TRBJ2-1; TRBD1 might be the D (6 bases). CDR3 protein: CASSRGGKQYEQFF. CDR3 nucleotide sequence: TGTGCCAGCAGCCGAGGGGGAAAACAATATGAGCAGTTCTTC.